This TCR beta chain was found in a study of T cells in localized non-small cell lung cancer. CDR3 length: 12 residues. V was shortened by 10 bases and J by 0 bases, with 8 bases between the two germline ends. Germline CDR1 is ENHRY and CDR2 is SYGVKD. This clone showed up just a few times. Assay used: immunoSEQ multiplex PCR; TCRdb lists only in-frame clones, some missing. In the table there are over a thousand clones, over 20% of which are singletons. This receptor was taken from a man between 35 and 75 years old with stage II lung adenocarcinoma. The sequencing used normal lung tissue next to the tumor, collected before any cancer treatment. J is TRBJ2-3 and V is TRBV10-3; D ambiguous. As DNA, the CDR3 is TGTGCCAGCTCGATCAGCACAGATACGCAGTATTTT. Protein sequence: CASSISTDTQYF.